Each of the 2 T cell receptor beta chains below was sequenced from the same sample in a study of T cell responses to AZD1222 COVID-19 vaccine. Sequencing used immunoSEQ multiplex PCR; TCRdb keeps in-frame clones, though not all of them. Here the sample spans 140,000 to 150,000 clones, 80% to 95% being singletons. Sequencing was performed on peripheral blood, taken on day 0 of AZD1222 vaccination. These receptors originate from an adult in good health.

This sequence joins TRBV2 and TRBJ2-7; the D is unclear. This CDR3 has 14 amino acids. Trimming left V 5 bases short and J 4 bases short, with 15 bases between. Germline values: CDR1 SNHLY, CDR2 FYNNEI. This CDR3 reads CASSPTVLSYEQYF. CDR3 DNA sequence: TGTGCCAGCAGTCCAACGGTCTTGAGTTACGAGCAGTACTTC.

The rearrangement uses TRBV5-1 and TRBJ2-5; D unclear. Germline-derived CDR1 and CDR2 are SGHRS and YFSETQ. The CDR3 consists of 14 residues. With 1 base removed from V and 2 bases from J, the gap between germline ends came to 9 bases. The CDR3 DNA reads TGCGCCAGCAGCTTGCGGCAACTTCAAGAGACCCAGTACTTC. Amino acids: CASSLRQLQETQYF.